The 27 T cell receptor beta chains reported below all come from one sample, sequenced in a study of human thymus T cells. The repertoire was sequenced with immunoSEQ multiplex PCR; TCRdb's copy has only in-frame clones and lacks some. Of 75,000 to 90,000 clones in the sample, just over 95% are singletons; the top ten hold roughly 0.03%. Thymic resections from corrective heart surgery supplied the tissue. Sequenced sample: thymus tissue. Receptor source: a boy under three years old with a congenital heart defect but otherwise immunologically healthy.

CDR3 in amino acids: CASSQALIVAGAEAFF. Written as DNA, the CDR3 is TGCGCCAGCAGCCAAGCTTTAATAGTAGCGGGGGCTGAAGCTTTCTTT. The chain recombines TRBV4-1 with TRBJ1-1; D is perhaps TRBD1 (5 bases). The germline V gene encodes CDR1 MGHRA and CDR2 YSYEKL. There are 16 residues in the CDR3. The germline V and J ends were trimmed by 1 base and 6 bases, with 18 bases remaining between them.

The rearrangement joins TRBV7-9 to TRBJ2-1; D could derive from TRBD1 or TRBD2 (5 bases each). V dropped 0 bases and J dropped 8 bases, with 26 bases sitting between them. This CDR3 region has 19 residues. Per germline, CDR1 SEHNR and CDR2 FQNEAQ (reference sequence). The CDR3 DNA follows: TGTGCCAGCAGCTTAGCTAGGAACTTAGGGGAGTTCCCAACGGATGAGCAGTTCTTC. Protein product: CASSLARNLGEFPTDEQFF. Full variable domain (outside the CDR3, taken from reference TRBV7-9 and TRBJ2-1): DTGVSQNPRHKITKRGQNVTFRCDPISEHNRLYWYRQTLGQGPEFLTYFQNEAQLEKSRLLSDRFSAERPKGSFSTLEIQRTEQGDSAMYLCASSLARNLGEFPTDEQFFGPGTRLTVL.

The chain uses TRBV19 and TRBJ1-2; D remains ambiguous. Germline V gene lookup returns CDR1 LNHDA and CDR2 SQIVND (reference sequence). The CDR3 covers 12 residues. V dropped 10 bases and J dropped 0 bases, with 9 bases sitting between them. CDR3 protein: CATNTPNYGYTF. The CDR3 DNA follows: TGTGCCACCAACACCCCTAACTATGGCTACACCTTC.

As DNA, the CDR3 is TGTGCCAGCAGCGCGCGCGATAGGGATGCTGAGCAGTTCTTC. Translating it yields CASSARDRDAEQFF. This chain uses TRBV7-9 with TRBJ2-1; no clear D gene. Looked up from germline, CDR1 is SEHNR and CDR2 is FQNEAQ (reference sequence). V lost 5 bases and J 9 bases, leaving 17 bases between the germline ends. The CDR3 has 14 amino acids. The whole variable domain, remainder taken from reference TRBV7-9 and TRBJ2-1, is DTGVSQNPRHKITKRGQNVTFRCDPISEHNRLYWYRQTLGQGPEFLTYFQNEAQLEKSRLLSDRFSAERPKGSFSTLEIQRTEQGDSAMYLCASSARDRDAEQFFGPGTRLTVL.

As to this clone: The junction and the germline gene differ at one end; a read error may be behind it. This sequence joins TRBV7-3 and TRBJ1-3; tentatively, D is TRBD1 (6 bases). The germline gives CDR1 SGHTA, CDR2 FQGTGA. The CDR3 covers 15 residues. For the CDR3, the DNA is TGTGCCCGCAGCCCGGACAGAAGCTCTGGAAACACCATATATTTT. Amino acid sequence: CARSPDRSSGNTIYF. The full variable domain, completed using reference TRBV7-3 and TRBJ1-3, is GAGVSQTPSNKVTEKGKYVELRCDPISGHTALYWYRQSLGQGPEFLIYFQGTGAADDSGLPNDRFFAVRPEGSVSTLKIQRTERGDSAVYLCARSPDRSSGNTIYFGEGSWLTVV.

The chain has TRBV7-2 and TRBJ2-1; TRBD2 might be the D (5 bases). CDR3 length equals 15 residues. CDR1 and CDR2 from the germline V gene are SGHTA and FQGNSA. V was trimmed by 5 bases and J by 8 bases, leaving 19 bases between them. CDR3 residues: CASSHSLTSVHEQFF. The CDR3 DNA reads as TGTGCCAGCAGCCATAGCCTCACTAGTGTCCATGAGCAGTTCTTC.

For the CDR3, the DNA is TGTGCCAGCAGTGAAATAAGGAGGAGAGAACGTCGAAGCACAGATACGCAGTATTTT. Translated: CASSEIRRRERRSTDTQYF. V gene TRBV6-1 combines with J gene TRBJ2-3; TRBD2 is a possible D gene (5 bases). CDR1 and CDR2 (germline): MNHNS, SASEGT. V was clipped by 2 bases and J by 0 bases, with 21 bases between them. The length of the CDR3 is 19 residues.

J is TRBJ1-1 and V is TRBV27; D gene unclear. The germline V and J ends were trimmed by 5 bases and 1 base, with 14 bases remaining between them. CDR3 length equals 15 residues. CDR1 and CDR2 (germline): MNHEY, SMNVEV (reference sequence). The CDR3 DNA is TGTGCCAGCAGTAACCCTACCGGACGGAACACTGAAGCTTTCTTT. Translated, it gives CASSNPTGRNTEAFF.

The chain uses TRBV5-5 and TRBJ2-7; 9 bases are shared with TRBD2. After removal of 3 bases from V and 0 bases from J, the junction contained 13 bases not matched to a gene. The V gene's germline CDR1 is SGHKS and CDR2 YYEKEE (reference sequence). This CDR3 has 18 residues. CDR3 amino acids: CASSWAWAGGSYSYEQYF. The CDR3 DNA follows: TGTGCCAGCAGCTGGGCCTGGGCGGGAGGGTCATACTCCTACGAGCAGTACTTC.

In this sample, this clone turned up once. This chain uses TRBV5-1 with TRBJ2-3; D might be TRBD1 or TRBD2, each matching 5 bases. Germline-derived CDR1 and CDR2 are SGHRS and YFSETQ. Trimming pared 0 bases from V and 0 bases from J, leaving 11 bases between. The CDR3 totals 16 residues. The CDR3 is CASSLAGARSTDTQYF. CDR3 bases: TGCGCCAGCAGCTTGGCCGGGGCCCGTAGCACAGATACGCAGTATTTT.

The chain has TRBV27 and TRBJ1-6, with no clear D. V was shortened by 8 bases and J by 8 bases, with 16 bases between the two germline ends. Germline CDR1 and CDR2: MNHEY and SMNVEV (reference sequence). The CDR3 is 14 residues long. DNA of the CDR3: TGTGCCAGCCGAGTTGGGTGGGTCGATTCACCCCTCCACTTT. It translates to CASRVGWVDSPLHF.

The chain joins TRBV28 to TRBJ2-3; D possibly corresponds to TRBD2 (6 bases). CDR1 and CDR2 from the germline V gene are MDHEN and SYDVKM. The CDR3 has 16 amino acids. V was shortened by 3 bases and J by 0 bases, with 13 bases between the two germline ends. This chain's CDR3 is CASSLIREASTDTQYF. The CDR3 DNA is TGTGCCAGCAGTTTGATAAGGGAGGCTAGCACAGATACGCAGTATTTT.

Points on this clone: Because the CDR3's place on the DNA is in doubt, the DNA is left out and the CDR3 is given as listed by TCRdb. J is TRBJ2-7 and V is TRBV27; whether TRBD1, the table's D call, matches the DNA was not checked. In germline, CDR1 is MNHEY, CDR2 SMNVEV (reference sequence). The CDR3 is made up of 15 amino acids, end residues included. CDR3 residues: CASSSGQGTNYEQYF.

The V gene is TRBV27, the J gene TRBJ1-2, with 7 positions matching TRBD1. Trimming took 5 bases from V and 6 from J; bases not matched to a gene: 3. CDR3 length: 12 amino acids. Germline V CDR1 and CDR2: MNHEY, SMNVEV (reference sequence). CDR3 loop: CASSPQGHGYTF. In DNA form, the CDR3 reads TGTGCCAGCAGTCCACAGGGGCATGGCTACACCTTC.

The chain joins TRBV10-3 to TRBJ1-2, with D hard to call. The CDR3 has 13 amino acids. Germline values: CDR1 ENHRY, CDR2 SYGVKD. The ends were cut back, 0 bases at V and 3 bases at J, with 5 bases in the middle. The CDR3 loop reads CAISESNYYGYTF. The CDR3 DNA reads TGTGCCATCAGTGAGTCGAATTACTATGGCTACACCTTC.

CDR3 in amino acids: CASSLVRQGLGGSPLHF. The CDR3 DNA reads TGTGCCAGCAGCTTAGTGAGACAGGGACTAGGGGGTTCACCCCTCCACTTT. The chain joins TRBV7-9 to TRBJ1-6, with TRBD1 identical over 7 bases. With V trimmed by 1 base and J by 9 bases, 12 bases remained unmatched. Per the germline V gene, CDR1 is SEHNR and CDR2 is FQNEAQ (reference sequence). The CDR3 runs 17 residues.

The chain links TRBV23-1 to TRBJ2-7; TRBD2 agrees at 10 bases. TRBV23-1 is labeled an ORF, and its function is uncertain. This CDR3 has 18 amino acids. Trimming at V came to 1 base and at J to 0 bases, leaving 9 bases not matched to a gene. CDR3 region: CASSQFQSLAGISYEQYF. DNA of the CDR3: TGCGCCAGCAGTCAATTTCAGTCACTAGCGGGAATCTCCTACGAGCAGTACTTC.

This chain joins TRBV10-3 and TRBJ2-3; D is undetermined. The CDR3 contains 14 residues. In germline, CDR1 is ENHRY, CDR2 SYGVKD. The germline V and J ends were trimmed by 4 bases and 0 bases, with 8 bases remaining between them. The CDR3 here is CAISARTSTDTQYF. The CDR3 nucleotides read TGTGCCATCAGTGCCCGAACTAGCACAGATACGCAGTATTTT.

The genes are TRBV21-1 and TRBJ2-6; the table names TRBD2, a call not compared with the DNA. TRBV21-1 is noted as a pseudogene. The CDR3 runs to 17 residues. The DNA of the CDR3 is TGTGCCAGCAGCACGGGGTTCGGACCATCTGGGGCCAACGTCCTGACTTTC. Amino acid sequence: CASSTGFGPSGANVLTF.

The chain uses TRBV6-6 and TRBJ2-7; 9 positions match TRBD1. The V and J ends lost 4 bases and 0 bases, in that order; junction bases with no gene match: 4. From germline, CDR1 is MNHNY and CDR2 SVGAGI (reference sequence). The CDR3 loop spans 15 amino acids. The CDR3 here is CASSSGTGSSYEQYF. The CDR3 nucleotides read TGTGCCAGCAGTTCCGGGACAGGGTCCTCCTACGAGCAGTACTTC.

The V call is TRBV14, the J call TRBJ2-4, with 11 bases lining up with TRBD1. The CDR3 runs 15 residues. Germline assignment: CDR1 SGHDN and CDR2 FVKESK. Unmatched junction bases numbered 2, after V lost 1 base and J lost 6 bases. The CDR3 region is CASSQAGQGGNIQYF. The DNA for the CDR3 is TGTGCCAGCAGCCAAGCGGGACAGGGGGGAAACATTCAGTACTTC. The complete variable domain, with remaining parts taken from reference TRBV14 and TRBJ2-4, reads EAGVTQFPSHSVIEKGQTVTLRCDPISGHDNLYWYRRVMGKEIKFLLHFVKESKQDESGMPNNRFLAERTGGTYSTLKVQPAELEDSGVYFCASSQAGQGGNIQYFGAGTRLSVL.

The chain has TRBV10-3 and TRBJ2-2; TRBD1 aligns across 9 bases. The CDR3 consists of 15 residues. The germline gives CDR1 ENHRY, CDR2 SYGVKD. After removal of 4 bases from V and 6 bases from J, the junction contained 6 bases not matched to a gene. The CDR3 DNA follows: TGTGCCATCAGTGGATACAGGGGGCGCCCCGGGGAGCTGTTTTTT. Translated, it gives CAISGYRGRPGELFF.

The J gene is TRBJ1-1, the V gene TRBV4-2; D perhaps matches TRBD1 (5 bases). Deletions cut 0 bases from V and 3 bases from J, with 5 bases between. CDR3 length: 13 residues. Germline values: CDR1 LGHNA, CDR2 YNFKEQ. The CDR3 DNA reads TGTGCCAGCAGCCAAGACAGGGACACTGAAGCTTTCTTT. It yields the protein CASSQDRDTEAFF.

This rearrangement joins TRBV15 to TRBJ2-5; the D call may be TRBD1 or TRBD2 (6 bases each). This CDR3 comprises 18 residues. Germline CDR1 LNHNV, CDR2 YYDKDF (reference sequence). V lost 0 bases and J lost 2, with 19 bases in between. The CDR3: CATSRDSGPGARQETQYF. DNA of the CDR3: TGTGCCACCAGCAGAGATAGTGGACCGGGGGCCCGACAAGAGACCCAGTACTTC.

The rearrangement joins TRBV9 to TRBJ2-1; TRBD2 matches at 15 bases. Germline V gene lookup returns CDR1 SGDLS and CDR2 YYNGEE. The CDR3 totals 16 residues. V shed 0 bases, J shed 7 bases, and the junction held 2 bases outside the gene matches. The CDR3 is CASSVGTSGRGNEQFF. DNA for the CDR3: TGTGCCAGCAGCGTAGGGACTAGCGGGAGGGGTAATGAGCAGTTCTTC.

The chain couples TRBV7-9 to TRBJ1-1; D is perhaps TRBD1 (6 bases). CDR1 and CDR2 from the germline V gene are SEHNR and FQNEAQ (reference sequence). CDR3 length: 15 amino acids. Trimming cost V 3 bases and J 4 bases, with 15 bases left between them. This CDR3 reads CASSFFQGRITEAFF. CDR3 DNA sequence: TGTGCCAGCAGCTTTTTTCAGGGGCGAATCACTGAAGCTTTCTTT.

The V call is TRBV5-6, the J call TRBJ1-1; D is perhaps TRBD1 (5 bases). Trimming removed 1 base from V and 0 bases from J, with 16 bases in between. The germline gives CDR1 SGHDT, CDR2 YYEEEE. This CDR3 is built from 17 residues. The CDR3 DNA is TGTGCCAGCAGCTTGAGTGAGGACAAGGACGTGAACACTGAAGCTTTCTTT. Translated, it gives CASSLSEDKDVNTEAFF. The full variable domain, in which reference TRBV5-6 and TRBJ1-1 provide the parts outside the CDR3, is DAGVTQSPTHLIKTRGQQVTLRCSPKSGHDTVSWYQQALGQGPQFIFQYYEEEERQRGNFPDRFSGHQFPNYSSELNVNALLLGDSALYLCASSLSEDKDVNTEAFFGQGTRLTVV.